This T cell receptor beta chain was retrieved from a study of cytomegalovirus exposure and HLA in healthy donors. General study findings and limits: Another analysis was done later, and it associated around 17,000 TCR beta sequences with HLA alleles at 0.05 false discovery rate. Immune exposure information available was restricted to CMV serostatus. The CMV antigen specificity of a few CMV-associated chains was confirmed through in vitro analysis.

Worth noting for this clone: Antigen: not known.

In the PCR, 60 Vbeta and 13 Jbeta primers were used. Using immunoSEQ multiplex PCR, the repertoire was profiled, and TCRdb retains in-frame clones only, with some absent. Altogether over 90,000 clones are present, approximately 66% being singletons, with the ten largest covering less than 3.5%. This sequence originates from a woman aged 45-65 years in good health and CMV-seronegative. Material for sequencing was PBMCs.

CDR3 amino acids: CASSRYNEQFF. The CDR3 bases are TGTGCCAGCAGCAGATACAATGAGCAGTTCTTC. The chain combines TRBV2 with TRBJ2-1; D is unresolved. Trimming removed 6 bases from V and 4 bases from J, with 4 bases in between. The germline V gene has CDR1 SNHLY and CDR2 FYNNEI. The CDR3 runs to 11 residues. Filled out from reference TRBV2 and TRBJ2-1, the complete variable domain reads EPEVTQTPSHQVTQMGQEVILRCVPISNHLYFYWYRQILGQKVEFLVSFYNNEISEKSEIFDDQFSVERPDGSNFTLKIRSTKLEDSAMYFCASSRYNEQFFGPGTRLTVL.